Here is one T cell receptor beta chain with its context. Its cognate antigen is unknown. The data were produced by immunoSEQ multiplex PCR, yet TCRdb's version contains in-frame clones alone and is incomplete. The table has 90,000 to 110,000 clones, more than 75% seen once. This sample was included in a study of T cell responses to AZD1222 COVID-19 vaccine. In the study overall: Both about-4-week and about-12-week second-dose recipients were combined. Points from the study as a whole: There were mostly white British donors and more females than males, and clonal diversity was possibly underestimated. In the spike-specific TCR repertoire, nearly half reportedly target unmutated variant regions.

The V gene lost 5 bases and the J gene lost 5 bases, with 16 bases spanning the gap. CDR3 length equals 15 residues. CDR1 and CDR2 (germline): SGHTA, FQGNSA. The receptor was derived from an adult in good health. This chain uses TRBV7-2 with TRBJ1-5; D is possibly TRBD1 (5 bases). Sequenced here: peripheral blood, sampled on day 0 of AZD1222 vaccination. The CDR3 DNA is TGTGCCAGCAGCCAAGGGACGGCTCCCTATCAGCCCCAGCATTTT. Protein: CASSQGTAPYQPQHF.